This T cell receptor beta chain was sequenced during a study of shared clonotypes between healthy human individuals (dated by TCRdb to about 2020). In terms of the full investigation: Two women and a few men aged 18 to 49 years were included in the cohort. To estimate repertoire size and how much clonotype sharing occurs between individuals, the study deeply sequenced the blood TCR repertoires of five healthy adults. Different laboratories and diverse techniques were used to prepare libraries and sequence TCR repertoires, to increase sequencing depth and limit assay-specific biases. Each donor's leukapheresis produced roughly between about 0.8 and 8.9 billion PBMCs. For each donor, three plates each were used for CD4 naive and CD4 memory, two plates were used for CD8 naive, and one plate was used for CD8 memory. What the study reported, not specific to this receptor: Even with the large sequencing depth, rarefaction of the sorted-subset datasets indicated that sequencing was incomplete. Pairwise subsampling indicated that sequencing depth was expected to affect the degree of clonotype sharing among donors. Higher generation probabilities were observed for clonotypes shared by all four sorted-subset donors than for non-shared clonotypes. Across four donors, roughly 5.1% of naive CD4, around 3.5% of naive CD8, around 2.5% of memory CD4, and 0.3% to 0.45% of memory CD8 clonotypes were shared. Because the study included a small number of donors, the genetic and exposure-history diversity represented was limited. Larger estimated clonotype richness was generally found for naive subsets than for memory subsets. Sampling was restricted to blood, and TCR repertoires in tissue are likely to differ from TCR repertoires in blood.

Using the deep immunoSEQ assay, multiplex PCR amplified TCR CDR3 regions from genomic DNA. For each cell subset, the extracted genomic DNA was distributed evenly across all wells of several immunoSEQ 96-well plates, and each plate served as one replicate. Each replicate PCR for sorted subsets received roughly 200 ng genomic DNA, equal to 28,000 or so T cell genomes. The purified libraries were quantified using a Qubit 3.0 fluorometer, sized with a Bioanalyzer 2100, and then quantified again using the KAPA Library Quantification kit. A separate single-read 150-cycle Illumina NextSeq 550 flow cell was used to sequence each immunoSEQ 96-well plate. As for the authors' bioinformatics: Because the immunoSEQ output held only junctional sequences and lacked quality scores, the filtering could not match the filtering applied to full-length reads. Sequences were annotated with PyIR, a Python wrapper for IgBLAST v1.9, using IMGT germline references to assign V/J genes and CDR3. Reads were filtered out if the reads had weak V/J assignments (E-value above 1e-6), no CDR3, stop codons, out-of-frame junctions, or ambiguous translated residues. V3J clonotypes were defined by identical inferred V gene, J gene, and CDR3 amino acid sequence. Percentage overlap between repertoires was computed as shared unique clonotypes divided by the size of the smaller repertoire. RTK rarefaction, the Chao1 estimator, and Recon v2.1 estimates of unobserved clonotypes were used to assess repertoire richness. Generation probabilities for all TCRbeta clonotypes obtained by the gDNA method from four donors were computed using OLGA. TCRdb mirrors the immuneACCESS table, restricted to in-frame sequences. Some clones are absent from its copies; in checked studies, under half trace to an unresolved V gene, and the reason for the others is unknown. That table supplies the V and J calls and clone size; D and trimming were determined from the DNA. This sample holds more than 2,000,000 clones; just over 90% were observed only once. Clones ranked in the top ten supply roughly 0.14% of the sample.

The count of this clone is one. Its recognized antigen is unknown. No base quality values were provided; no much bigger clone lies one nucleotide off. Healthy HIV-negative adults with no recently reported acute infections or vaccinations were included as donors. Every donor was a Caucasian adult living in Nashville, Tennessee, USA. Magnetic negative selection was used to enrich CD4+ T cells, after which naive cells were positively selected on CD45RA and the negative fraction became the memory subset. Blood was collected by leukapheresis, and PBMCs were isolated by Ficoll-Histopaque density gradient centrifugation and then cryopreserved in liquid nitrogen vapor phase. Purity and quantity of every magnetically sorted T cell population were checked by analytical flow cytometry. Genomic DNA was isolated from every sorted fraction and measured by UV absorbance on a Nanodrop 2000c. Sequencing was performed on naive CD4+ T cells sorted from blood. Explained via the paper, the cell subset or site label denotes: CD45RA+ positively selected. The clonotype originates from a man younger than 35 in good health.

The DNA sequence follows: TGTGCCAGCAGTGACGCACGGGTCCCCTATGGCTACACCTTC. Translated, it gives CASSDARVPYGYTF. Here the chain combines TRBV6-1 and TRBJ1-2, with the identity of the D gene unclear. From a lookup of the germline V gene, CDR1 and CDR2 are MNHNS and SASEGT. The CDR3 covers 14 residues, taking in both the cysteine and the phenylalanine. Only the CDR3 part of the read is kept: 42 bases, read in frame from the first base. The germline ends are 12 bases apart after V is trimmed by 3 bases and J by 4 bases.